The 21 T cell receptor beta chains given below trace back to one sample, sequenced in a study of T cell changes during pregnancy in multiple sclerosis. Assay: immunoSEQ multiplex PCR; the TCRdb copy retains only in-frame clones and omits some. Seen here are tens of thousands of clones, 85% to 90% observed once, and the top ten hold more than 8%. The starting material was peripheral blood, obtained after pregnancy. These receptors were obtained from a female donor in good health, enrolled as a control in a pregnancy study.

CDR3: CAISESGGDPYEQYF. Here the CDR3 DNA reads TGTGCCATCAGTGAGTCGGGGGGGGACCCCTACGAGCAGTACTTC. The J gene is TRBJ2-7, the V gene TRBV10-3, with 7 nucleotides matching TRBD2. Germline trimming cut 0 bases from V and 2 bases from J; bases unmatched to any gene: 4. Looked up from germline, CDR1 is ENHRY and CDR2 is SYGVKD. CDR3 length: 15 amino acids.

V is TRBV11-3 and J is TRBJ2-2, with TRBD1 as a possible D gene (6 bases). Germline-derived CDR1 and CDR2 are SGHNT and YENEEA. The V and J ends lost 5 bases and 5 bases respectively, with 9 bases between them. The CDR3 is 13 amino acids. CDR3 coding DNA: TGTGCCAGCAGCGTTACAGGGACCGGGGAGCTGTTTTTT. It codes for CASSVTGTGELFF.

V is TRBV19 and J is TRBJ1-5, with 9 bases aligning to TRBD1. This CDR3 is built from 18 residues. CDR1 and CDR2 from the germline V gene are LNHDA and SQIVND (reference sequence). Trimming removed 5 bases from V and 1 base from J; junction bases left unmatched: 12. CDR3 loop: CASSPSTRDRVSNQPQHF. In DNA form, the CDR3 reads TGTGCCAGTAGTCCGAGTACCCGGGACAGGGTGAGCAATCAGCCCCAGCATTTT.

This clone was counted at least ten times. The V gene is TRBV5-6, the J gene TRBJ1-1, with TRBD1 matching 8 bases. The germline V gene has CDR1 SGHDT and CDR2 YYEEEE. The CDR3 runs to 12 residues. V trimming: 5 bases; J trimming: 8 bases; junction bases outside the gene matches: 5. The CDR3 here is CASSWGTGEAFF. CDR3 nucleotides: TGTGCCAGCAGTTGGGGGACAGGAGAAGCTTTCTTT.

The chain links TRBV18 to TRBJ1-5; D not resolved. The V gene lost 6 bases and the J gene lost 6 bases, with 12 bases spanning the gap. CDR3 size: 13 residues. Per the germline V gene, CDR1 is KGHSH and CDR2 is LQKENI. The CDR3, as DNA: TGTGCCAGCTCCGCGCTAGAGGGTCAGCCCCAGCATTTT. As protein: CASSALEGQPQHF. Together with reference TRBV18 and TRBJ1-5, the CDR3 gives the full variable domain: NAGVMQNPRHLVRRRGQEARLRCSPMKGHSHVYWYRQLPEEGLKFMVYLQKENIIDESGMPKERFSAEFPKEGPSILRIQQVVRGDSAAYFCASSALEGQPQHFGDGTRLSIL.

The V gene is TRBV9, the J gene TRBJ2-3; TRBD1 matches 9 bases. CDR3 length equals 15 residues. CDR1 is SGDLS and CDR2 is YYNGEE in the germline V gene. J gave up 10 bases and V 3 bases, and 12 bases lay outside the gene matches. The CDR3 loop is CASSAPGQGREAQYF. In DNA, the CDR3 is TGTGCCAGCAGCGCCCCGGGACAGGGTCGGGAGGCGCAGTATTTT.

The CDR3 loop reads CASSLTEDWLNEQFF. The CDR3 DNA reads as TGTGCCAGCAGCTTAACCGAGGACTGGCTCAATGAGCAGTTCTTC. The rearrangement links TRBV7-9 to TRBJ2-1; possibly TRBD2 for D (5 bases). Trimming stripped 2 bases from V and 6 bases from J, with 14 bases between. Per germline, CDR1 SEHNR and CDR2 FQNEAQ (reference sequence). This CDR3 is 15 amino acids long. Complete variable domain (other parts from reference TRBV7-9 and TRBJ2-1): DTGVSQNPRHKITKRGQNVTFRCDPISEHNRLYWYRQTLGQGPEFLTYFQNEAQLEKSRLLSDRFSAERPKGSFSTLEIQRTEQGDSAMYLCASSLTEDWLNEQFFGPGTRLTVL.

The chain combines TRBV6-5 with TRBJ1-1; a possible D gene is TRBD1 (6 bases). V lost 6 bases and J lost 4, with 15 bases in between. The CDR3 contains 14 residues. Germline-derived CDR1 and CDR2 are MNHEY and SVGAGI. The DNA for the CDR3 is TGTGCCAGCAGCACACTCCAGGGGCCCACTGAAGCTTTCTTT. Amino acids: CASSTLQGPTEAFF.

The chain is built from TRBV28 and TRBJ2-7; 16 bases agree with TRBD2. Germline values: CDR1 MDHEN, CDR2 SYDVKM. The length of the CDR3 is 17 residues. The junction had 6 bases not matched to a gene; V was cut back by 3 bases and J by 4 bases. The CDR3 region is CASSFPPGLAGGYEQYF. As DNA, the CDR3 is TGTGCCAGCAGTTTCCCTCCGGGACTAGCGGGGGGGTACGAGCAGTACTTC.

CDR3 amino acids: CASSGDRSSYNEQFF. The DNA of the CDR3 is TGTGCCAGCAGCGGGGACAGGAGCTCCTACAATGAGCAGTTCTTC. The chain links TRBV7-2 to TRBJ2-1; TRBD1 agrees at 8 bases. Germline assignment: CDR1 SGHTA and CDR2 FQGNSA. The CDR3 contains 15 residues. Trimming cost V 5 bases and J 0 bases; bases outside gene matches: 3.

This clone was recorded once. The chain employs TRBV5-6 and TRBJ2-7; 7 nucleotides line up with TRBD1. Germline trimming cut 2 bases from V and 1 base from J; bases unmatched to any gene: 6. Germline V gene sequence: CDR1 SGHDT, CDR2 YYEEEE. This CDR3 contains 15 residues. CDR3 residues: CASSFRQGLSYEQYF. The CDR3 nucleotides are TGTGCCAGCAGCTTTAGACAGGGCCTTTCCTACGAGCAGTACTTC.

The CDR3 nucleotides read TGTGCCAGCAGCTGGACTAGCGGGAGTGCCAATGAGCAGTTCTTC. Encoded protein: CASSWTSGSANEQFF. The chain has TRBV27 and TRBJ2-1; 13 bases line up with TRBD2. The CDR3 is 15 residues long. V dropped 6 bases and J dropped 6; count of bases not matched to a gene: 5. In germline, CDR1 is MNHEY, CDR2 SMNVEV (reference sequence).

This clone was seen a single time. The DNA for the CDR3 is TGTGCCAGCGGGGGGGGGAGGGCAGGTGCTTTCTTT. Translation gives CASGGGRAGAFF. The chain couples TRBV9 to TRBJ1-1, with D possibly TRBD1 on 5 matching bases. The CDR3 runs 12 residues. The V end was cut by 7 bases, the J end by 11 bases, with 18 bases between. In germline, CDR1 is SGDLS, CDR2 YYNGEE.

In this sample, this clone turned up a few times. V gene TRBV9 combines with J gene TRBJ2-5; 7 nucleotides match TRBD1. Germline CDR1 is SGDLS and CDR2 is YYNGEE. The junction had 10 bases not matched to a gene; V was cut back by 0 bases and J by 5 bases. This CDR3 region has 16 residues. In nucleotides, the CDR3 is TGTGCCAGCAGCGTAGAGGGACAGAACCTAAGGGAGACCCAGTACTTC. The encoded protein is CASSVEGQNLRETQYF.

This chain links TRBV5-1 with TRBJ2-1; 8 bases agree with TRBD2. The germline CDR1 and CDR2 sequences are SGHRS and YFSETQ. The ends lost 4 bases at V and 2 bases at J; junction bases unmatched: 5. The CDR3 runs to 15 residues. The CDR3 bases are TGCGCCAGCAGCCCGGGACTAGGGCCCTACAATGAGCAGTTCTTC. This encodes CASSPGLGPYNEQFF. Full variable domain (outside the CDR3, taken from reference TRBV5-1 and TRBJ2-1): KAGVTQTPRYLIKTRGQQVTLSCSPISGHRSVSWYQQTPGQGLQFLFEYFSETQRNKGNFPGRFSGRQFSNSRSEMNVSTLELGDSALYLCASSPGLGPYNEQFFGPGTRLTVL.

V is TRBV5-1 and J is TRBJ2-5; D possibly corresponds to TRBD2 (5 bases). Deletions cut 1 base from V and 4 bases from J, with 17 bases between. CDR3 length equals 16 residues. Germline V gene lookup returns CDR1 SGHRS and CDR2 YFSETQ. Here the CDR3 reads CASSLRLAQPRETQYF. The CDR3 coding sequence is TGCGCCAGCAGCTTGCGGCTAGCCCAGCCGAGAGAGACCCAGTACTTC.

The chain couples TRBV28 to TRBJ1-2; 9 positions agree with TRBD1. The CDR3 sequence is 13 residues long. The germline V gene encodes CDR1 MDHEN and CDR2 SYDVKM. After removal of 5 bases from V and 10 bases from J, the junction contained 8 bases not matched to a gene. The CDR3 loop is CASSEAGTGHYTF. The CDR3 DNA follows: TGTGCCAGCAGTGAAGCCGGGACAGGGCACTACACCTTC.

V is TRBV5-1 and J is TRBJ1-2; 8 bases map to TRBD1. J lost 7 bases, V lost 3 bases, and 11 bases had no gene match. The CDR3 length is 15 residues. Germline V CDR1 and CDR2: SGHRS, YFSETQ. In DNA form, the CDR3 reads TGCGCCAGCAGCTCGGGGCAGGGGGCTTTCGGTGGCTACACCTTC. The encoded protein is CASSSGQGAFGGYTF.

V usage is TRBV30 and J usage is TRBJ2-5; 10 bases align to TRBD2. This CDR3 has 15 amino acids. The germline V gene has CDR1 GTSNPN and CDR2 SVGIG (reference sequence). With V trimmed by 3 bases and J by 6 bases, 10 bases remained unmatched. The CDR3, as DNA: TGTGCCTGGAGCCAGACTAGCGGGCGTGGGAAGACCCAGTACTTC. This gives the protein CAWSQTSGRGKTQYF.

The CDR3 coding sequence is TGTGCCAGCAGTGAGGGGACTAGCGGGTGGGGAGCCAAAAACATTCAGTACTTC. Translation: CASSEGTSGWGAKNIQYF. V and J are TRBV6-1 and TRBJ2-4, with TRBD2 matching over 12 bases. The V and J ends lost 3 bases and 0 bases, in that order; junction bases with no gene match: 6. This CDR3 comprises 18 residues. Germline CDR1 is MNHNS and CDR2 is SASEGT.

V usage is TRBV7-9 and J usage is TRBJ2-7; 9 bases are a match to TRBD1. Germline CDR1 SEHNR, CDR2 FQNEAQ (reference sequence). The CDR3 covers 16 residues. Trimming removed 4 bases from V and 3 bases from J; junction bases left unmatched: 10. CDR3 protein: CASSSSRTGQGYEQYF. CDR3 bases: TGTGCCAGCAGCTCTAGTAGGACGGGACAGGGCTACGAGCAGTACTTC.